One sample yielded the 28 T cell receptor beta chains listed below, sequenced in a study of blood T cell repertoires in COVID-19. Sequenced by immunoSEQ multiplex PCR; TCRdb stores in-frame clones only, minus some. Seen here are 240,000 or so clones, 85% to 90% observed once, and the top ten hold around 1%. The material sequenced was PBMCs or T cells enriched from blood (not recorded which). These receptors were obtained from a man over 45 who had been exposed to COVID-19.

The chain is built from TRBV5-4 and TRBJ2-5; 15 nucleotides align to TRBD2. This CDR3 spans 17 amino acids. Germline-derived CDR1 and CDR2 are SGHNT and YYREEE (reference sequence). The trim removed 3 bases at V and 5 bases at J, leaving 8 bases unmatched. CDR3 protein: CASSSPPGLAGGETQYF. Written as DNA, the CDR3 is TGTGCCAGCAGCTCCCCACCCGGACTAGCGGGAGGGGAGACCCAGTACTTC.

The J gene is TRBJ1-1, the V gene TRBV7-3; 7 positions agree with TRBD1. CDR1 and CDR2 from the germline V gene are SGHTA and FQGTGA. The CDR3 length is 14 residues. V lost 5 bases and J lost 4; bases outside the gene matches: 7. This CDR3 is CASSARQGATEAFF. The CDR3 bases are TGTGCCAGCAGCGCAAGACAGGGAGCCACTGAAGCTTTCTTT.

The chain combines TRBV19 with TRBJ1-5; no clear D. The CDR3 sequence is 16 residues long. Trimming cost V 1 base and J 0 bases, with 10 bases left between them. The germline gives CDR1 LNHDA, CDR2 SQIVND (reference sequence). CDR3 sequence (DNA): TGTGCCAGTAGTATAGCGTCCTCGTATAGCAATCAGCCCCAGCATTTT. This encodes CASSIASSYSNQPQHF.

CDR3 region: CSVGLGGRGGEKLFF. DNA for the CDR3: TGCAGCGTTGGTCTTGGGGGCAGGGGTGGAGAAAAACTGTTTTTT. The chain couples TRBV29-1 to TRBJ1-4, with D possibly TRBD1 on 6 matching bases. Germline CDR1 is SQVTM and CDR2 is ANQGSEA. Trimming took off 4 bases at V and 8 bases at J, with 20 bases between the two ends. This CDR3 is built from 15 residues.

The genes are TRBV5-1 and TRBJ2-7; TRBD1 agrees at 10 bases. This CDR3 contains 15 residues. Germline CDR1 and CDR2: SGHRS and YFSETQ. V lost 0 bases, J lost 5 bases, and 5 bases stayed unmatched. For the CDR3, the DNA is TGCGCCAGCAGCTTGGATCCGGGGACAGGGGACGAGCAGTACTTC. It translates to CASSLDPGTGDEQYF.

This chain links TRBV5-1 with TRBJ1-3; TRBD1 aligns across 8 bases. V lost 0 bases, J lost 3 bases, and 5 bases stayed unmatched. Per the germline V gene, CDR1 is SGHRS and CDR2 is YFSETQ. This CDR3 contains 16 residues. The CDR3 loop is CASSLDGQGDGNTIYF. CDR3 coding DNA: TGCGCCAGCAGCTTGGATGGACAGGGTGATGGAAACACCATATATTTT.

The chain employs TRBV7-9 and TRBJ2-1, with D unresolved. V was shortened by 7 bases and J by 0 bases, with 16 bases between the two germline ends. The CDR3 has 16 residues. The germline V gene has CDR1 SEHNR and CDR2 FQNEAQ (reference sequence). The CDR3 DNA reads TGTGCCAGCACCCGAACCCGGTCAAGCTCCTACAATGAGCAGTTCTTC. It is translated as CASTRTRSSSYNEQFF. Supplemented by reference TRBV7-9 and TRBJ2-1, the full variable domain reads DTGVSQNPRHKITKRGQNVTFRCDPISEHNRLYWYRQTLGQGPEFLTYFQNEAQLEKSRLLSDRFSAERPKGSFSTLEIQRTEQGDSAMYLCASTRTRSSSYNEQFFGPGTRLTVL.

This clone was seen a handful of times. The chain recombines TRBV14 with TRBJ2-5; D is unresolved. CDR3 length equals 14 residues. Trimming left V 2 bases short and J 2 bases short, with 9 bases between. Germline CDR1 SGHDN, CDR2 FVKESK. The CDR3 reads CASSQTWLQETQYF. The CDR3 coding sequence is TGTGCCAGCAGCCAAACGTGGCTTCAAGAGACCCAGTACTTC.

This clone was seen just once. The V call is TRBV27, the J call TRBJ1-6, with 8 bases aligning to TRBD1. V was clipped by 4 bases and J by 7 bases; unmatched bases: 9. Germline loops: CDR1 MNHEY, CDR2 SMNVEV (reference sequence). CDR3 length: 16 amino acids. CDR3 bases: TGTGCCAGCAGTTCCTGGACAGGGATGGACAATTCACCCCTCCACTTT. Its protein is CASSSWTGMDNSPLHF.

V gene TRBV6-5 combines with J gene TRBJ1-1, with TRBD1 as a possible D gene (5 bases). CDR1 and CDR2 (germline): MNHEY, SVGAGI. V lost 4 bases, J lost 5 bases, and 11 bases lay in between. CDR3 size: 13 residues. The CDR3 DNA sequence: TGTGCCAGCAGTTTCCCCGGGGGAACTGAAGCTTTCTTT. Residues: CASSFPGGTEAFF.

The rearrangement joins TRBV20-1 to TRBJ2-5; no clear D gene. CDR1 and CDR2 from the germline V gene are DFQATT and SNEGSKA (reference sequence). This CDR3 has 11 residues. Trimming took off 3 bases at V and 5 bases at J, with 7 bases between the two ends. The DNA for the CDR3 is TGCAGTGCTAGCGTCGGGGAGACCCAGTACTTC. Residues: CSASVGETQYF.

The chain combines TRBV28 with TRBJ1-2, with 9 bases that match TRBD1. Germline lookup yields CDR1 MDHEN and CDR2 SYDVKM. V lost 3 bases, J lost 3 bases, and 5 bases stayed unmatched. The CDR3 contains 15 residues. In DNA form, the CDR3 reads TGTGCCAGCAGTTTCACAGGGGGCGTCGACTATGGCTACACCTTC. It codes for CASSFTGGVDYGYTF.

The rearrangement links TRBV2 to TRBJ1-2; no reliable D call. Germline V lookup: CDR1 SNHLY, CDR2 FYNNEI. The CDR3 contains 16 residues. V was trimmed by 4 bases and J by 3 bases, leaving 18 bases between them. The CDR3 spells CASSGVGGGMDYGYTF. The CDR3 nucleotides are TGTGCCAGCAGTGGGGTCGGTGGAGGGATGGACTATGGCTACACCTTC. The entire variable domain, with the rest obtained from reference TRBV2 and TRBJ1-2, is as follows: EPEVTQTPSHQVTQMGQEVILRCVPISNHLYFYWYRQILGQKVEFLVSFYNNEISEKSEIFDDQFSVERPDGSNFTLKIRSTKLEDSAMYFCASSGVGGGMDYGYTFGSGTRLTVV.

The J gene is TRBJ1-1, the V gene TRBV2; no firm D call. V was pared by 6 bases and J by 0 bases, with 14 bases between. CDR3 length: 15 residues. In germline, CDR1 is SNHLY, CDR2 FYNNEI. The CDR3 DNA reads TGTGCCAGCAGAGTGGCGGAGGGCATGAACACTGAAGCTTTCTTT. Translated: CASRVAEGMNTEAFF.

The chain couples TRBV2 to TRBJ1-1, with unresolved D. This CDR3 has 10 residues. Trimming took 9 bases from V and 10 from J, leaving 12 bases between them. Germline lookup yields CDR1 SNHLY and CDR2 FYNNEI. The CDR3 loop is CARHQEGAFF. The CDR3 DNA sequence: TGTGCCAGACACCAGGAGGGAGCTTTCTTT.

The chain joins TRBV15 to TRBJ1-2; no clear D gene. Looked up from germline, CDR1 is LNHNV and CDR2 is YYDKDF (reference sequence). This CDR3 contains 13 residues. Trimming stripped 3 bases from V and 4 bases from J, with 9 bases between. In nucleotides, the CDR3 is TGTGCCACCAGCAGTCCCGGTTCCTATGGCTACACCTTC. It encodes CATSSPGSYGYTF.

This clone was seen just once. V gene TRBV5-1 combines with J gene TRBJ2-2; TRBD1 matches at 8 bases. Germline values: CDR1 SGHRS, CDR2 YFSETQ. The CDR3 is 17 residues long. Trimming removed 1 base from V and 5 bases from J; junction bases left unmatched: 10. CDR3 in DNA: TGCGCCAGCAGCTTGATCAAGATACAGGGGGAAACCGGGGAGCTGTTTTTT. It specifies CASSLIKIQGETGELFF. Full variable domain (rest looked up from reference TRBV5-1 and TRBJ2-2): KAGVTQTPRYLIKTRGQQVTLSCSPISGHRSVSWYQQTPGQGLQFLFEYFSETQRNKGNFPGRFSGRQFSNSRSEMNVSTLELGDSALYLCASSLIKIQGETGELFFGEGSRLTVL.

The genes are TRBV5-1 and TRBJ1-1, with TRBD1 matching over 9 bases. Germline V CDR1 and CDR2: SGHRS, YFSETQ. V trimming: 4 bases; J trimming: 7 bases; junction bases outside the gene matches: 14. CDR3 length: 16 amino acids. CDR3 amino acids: CASSAFPGTGTGEAFF. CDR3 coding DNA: TGCGCCAGCAGCGCCTTCCCCGGGACAGGGACTGGTGAAGCTTTCTTT. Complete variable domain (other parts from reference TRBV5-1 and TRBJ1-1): KAGVTQTPRYLIKTRGQQVTLSCSPISGHRSVSWYQQTPGQGLQFLFEYFSETQRNKGNFPGRFSGRQFSNSRSEMNVSTLELGDSALYLCASSAFPGTGTGEAFFGQGTRLTVV.

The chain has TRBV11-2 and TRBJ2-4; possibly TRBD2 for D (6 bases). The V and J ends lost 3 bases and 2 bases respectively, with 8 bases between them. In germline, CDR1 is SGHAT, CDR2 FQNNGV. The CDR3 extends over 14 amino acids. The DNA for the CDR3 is TGTGCCAGCAGCTTTAGGGACTCCAAAAACATTCAGTACTTC. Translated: CASSFRDSKNIQYF.

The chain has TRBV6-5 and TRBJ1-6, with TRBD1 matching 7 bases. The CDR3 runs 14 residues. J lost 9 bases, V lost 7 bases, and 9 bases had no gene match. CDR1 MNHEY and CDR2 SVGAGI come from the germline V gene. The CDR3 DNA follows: TGTGCCAGCACCAAGGGACAGCACCTTTCACCCCTCCACTTT. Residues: CASTKGQHLSPLHF.

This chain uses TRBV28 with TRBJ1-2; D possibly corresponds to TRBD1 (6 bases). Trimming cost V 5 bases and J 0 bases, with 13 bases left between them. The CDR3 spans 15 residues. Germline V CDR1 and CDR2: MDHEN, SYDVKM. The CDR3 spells CASSRGGATNYGYTF. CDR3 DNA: TGTGCCAGCAGTAGGGGGGGGGCCACTAACTATGGCTACACCTTC.

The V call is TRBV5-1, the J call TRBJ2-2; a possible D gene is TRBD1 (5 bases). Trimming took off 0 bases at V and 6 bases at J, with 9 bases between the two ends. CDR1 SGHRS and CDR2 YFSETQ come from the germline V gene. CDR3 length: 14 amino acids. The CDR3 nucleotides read TGCGCCAGCAGCTTGGAAGGGGTAGCCGGGGAGCTGTTTTTT. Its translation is CASSLEGVAGELFF.

The CDR3 reads CASRDWTGGKEKLFF. The DNA of the CDR3 is TGTGCCAGCAGGGATTGGACCGGGGGAAAAGAAAAACTGTTTTTT. The chain uses TRBV6-5 and TRBJ1-4; D might be TRBD1 (5 bases). The CDR3 length is 15 residues. V lost 6 bases, J lost 8 bases, and 19 bases lay in between. Germline CDR1 is MNHEY and CDR2 is SVGAGI.

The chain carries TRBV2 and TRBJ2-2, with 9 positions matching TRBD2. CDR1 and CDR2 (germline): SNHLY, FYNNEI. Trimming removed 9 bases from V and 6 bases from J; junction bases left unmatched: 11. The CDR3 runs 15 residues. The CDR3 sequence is CASRKRGGAAGELFF. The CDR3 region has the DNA TGTGCCAGTCGGAAGCGCGGGGGGGCGGCCGGGGAGCTGTTTTTT.

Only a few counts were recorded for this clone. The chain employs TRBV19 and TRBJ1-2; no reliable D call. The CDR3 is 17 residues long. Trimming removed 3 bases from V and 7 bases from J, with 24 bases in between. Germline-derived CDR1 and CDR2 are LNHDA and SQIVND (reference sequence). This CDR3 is CASSITWSAYGIGGYTF. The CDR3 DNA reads TGTGCCAGTAGTATCACGTGGAGTGCGTACGGGATAGGTGGCTACACCTTC.

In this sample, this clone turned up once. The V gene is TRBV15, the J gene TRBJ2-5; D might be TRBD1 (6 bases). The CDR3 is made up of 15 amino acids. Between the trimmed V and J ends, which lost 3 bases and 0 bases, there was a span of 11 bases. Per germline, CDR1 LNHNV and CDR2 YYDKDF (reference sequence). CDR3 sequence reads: CATSRTGPYQETQYF. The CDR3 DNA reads TGTGCCACCAGCAGGACAGGTCCGTACCAAGAGACCCAGTACTTC.

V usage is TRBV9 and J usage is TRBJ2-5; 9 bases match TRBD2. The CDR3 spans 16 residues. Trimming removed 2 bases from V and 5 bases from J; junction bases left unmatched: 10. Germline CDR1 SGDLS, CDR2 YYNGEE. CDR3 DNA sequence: TGTGCCAGCAGCGTCGAAGGCGGGAGGGCCGGGGAGACCCAGTACTTC. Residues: CASSVEGGRAGETQYF.

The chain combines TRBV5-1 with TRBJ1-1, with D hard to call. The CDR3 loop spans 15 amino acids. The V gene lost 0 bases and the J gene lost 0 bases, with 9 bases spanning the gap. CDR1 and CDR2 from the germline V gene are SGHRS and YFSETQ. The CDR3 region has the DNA TGCGCCAGCAGCTTGGCGGCTAGCCTGAACACTGAAGCTTTCTTT. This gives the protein CASSLAASLNTEAFF.